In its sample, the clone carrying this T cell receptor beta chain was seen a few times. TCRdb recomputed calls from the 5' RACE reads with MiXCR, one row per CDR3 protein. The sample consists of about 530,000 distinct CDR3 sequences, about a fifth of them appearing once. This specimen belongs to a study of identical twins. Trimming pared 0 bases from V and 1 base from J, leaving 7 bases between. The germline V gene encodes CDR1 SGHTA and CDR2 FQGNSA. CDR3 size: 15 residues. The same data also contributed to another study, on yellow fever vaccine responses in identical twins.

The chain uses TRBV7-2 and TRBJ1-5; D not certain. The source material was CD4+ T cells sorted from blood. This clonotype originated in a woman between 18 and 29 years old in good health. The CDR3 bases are TGTGCCAGCAGCTTAGCAGTAGGGAGCAATCAGCCCCAGCATTTT. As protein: CASSLAVGSNQPQHF.